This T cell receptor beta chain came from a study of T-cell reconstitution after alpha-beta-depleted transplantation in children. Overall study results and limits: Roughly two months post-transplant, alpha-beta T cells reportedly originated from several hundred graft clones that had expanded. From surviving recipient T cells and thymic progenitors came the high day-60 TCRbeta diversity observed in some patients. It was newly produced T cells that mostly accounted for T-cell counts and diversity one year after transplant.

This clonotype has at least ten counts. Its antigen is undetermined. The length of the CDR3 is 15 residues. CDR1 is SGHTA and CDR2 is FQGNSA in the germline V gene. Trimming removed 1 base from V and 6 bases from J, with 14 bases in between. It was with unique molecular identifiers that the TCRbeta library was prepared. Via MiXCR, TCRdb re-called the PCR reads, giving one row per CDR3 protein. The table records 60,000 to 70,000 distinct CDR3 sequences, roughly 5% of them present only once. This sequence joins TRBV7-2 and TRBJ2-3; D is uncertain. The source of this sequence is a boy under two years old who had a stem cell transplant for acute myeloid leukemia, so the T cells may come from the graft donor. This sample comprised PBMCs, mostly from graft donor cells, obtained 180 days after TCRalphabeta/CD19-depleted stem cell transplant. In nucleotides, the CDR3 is TGTGCCAGCAGCTTAGTAGTCTCCTCGTCTGATACGCAGTATTTT. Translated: CASSLVVSSSDTQYF.